A selection of T cell receptor beta chains follows, all from one sample in a study of blood T cell repertoires in COVID-19. Assay used: immunoSEQ multiplex PCR; TCRdb lists only in-frame clones, some missing. Altogether approximately 190,000 clones are present, more than 65% being singletons, with the ten largest covering over 6.5%. Specimen: PBMCs or T cells enriched from blood (not recorded which). The receptor set was obtained from a middle-aged man who had recovered from COVID-19. CDR3s include the opening cysteine and the closing phenylalanine or tryptophan.

>TRBV7-3|TRBJ2-1|13
CASSVARDREKFF
>TRBV18|TRBJ1-2|15
CASSEATGGAYGYTF
>TRBV5-4|TRBJ2-1|13
CASSLVLVNEQFF
>TRBV10-3|TRBJ2-7|14
CAIRLAGNLGEQYF
>TRBV6-5|TRBJ2-7|15
CASSWTGEFRNEQYF
>TRBV9|TRBJ2-2|16
CASSVDAGTNTGELFF
>TRBV4-1|TRBJ2-3|17
CASSQGITGGPKDTQYF
>TRBV4-1|TRBJ2-5|16
CASSQLSASVKETQYF
>TRBV4-1|TRBJ2-2|18
CASSQVSVWGPGTGELFF
>TRBV5-6|TRBJ2-5|16
CASSFLSGDTGGTQYF
>TRBV4-2|TRBJ2-7|17
CASSPTAGEAGSYEQYF
>TRBV28|TRBJ1-5|10
CASSRQPQHF
>TRBV5-5|TRBJ1-2|14
CASSLTLTEEGYTF
>TRBV4-1|TRBJ2-3|17
CASSQDGRSYSTDTQYF
>TRBV6-5|TRBJ1-2|12
CATQGLGYGYTF
>TRBV6-6|TRBJ1-5|14
CASRDWAGNQPQHF
>TRBV5-8|TRBJ1-2|12
CASSWGAYGYTF
>TRBV30|TRBJ2-1|22
CAWSVTPRTTRQGSRAYNEQFF
>TRBV6-5|TRBJ1-2|14
CASSSTSTGSGYTF
>TRBV4-1|TRBJ2-5|16
CASSQDSSGGQETQYF